The source of this T cell receptor (beta chain) is a study of blood T cell repertoires in COVID-19. Sequencing used immunoSEQ multiplex PCR; TCRdb keeps in-frame clones, though not all of them. The sample includes some 160,000 clones, 70% to 90% of them seen just once. This clone was detected only a few times. The CDR3 has 15 amino acids. J was trimmed by 7 bases and V by 2 bases; bases with no gene match: 8. Germline assignment: CDR1 LNHDA and CDR2 SQIVND (reference sequence). The sequenced sample consisted of peripheral blood. The clonotype originates from a man aged 45-65 years who had recovered from COVID-19. The chain joins TRBV19 to TRBJ2-1, with 7 bases that match TRBD1. The CDR3 DNA follows: TGTGCCAGTAGTATAATGAGGGGGCCGCGAAATGAGCAGTTCTTC. Its protein is CASSIMRGPRNEQFF. The full variable domain, its missing parts supplied by reference TRBV19 and TRBJ2-1, is DGGITQSPKYLFRKEGQNVTLSCEQNLNHDAMYWYRQDPGQGLRLIYYSQIVNDFQKGDIAEGYSVSREKKESFPLTVTSAQKNPTAFYLCASSIMRGPRNEQFFGPGTRLTVL.